The T cell receptor (beta chain) under discussion was sequenced for a study of T cells in Graves' hyperthyroidism and ophthalmopathy. With 1 base removed from V and 3 bases from J, the gap between germline ends came to 16 bases. Germline V lookup: CDR1 SGHRS, CDR2 YFSETQ. The CDR3 covers 16 residues. What was amplified from RNA transcripts were TCR beta CDR3 regions. Using the HTBI primer set, a first-round RT-PCR was run on the TCR CDR3. TCRdb re-analysed the multiplex PCR reads in MiXCR, keeping a single row per CDR3 protein. The sample holds around 620,000 distinct CDR3 sequences, about half seen once.

The rearrangement links TRBV5-1 to TRBJ2-5; possible D gene TRBD2, 5 bases. The source is an adult woman with Graves' disease, either hyperthyroidism or ophthalmopathy (not recorded which). Input material: peripheral blood or thyroid tissue (not recorded which). The CDR3 here is CASSLKQSTGEETQYF. The CDR3, as DNA: TGCGCCAGCAGCTTGAAACAGTCCACCGGGGAAGAGACCCAGTACTTC.